The sequence of this T cell receptor beta chain was determined in a study of blood T cell repertoires in COVID-19. Study details: Researchers got acute and convalescent COVID-19 samples from the United States, Italy and Spain.

Germline V gene sequence: CDR1 SGHRS, CDR2 YFSETQ. The CDR3 length is 15 residues. Trimming left V 2 bases short and J 4 bases short, with 15 bases between. Sequencing used immunoSEQ multiplex PCR; TCRdb keeps in-frame clones, though not all of them. Of 150,000 to 200,000 clones listed, roughly nine tenths are singletons. This TCR was sampled from a woman aged 55-70 years with COVID-19, enrolled during active disease. Sequencing used peripheral blood. The chain links TRBV5-1 to TRBJ1-2, with D perhaps matching TRBD1 (6 bases). CDR3 sequence reads: CASSFSGQTRYGYTF. CDR3 sequence (DNA): TGCGCCAGCAGCTTCTCTGGACAGACGCGCTATGGCTACACCTTC.